Presented here are 29 T cell receptor beta chains from one specimen sequenced in a study of CD8 T cells in ankylosing spondylitis (TCRdb year 2017). Broader findings and caveats from the paper: Blood from ankylosing spondylitis patients appeared to be characterized by a TCR beta motif made up of under 10 highly homologous amino acid variants.

For these TCRs, the target antigens are not known. The method was 5' RACE. The run used an Illumina HiSeq 2500. TCRdb reran the public reads through fastp at Q25 and MiXCR, keeping productive beta chains. Duplicate CDR3 protein sequences are folded into a single record with the most common DNA and genes. This sample has approximately 520,000 distinct CDR3 sequences in its table, and approximately 5% of those were observed once. The ten biggest clones cover under 4.5% of the sample. Specimen: blood, either unsorted or a sorted T cell fraction (not recorded which). These receptors originate from a male donor with ankylosing spondylitis.

This clonotype was picked up many times. The chain combines TRBV28 with TRBJ2-5; 11 bases are a match to TRBD2. The CDR3 length is 16 residues. V lost 6 bases, J lost 6 bases, and 12 bases stayed unmatched. Germline CDR1 is MDHEN and CDR2 is SYDVKM. Written as DNA, the CDR3 is TGTGCCAGCAGCCCCCCCGGAACTAGCGGGAGAAAGACCCAGTACTTC. It is translated as CASSPPGTSGRKTQYF.

On this clonotype itself: A read error may account for a junction end that differs from germline. The J gene is TRBJ2-1, the V gene TRBV27; TRBD2 agrees at 8 bases. The CDR3 contains 16 residues. CDR1 MNHEY and CDR2 SMNVEV come from the germline V gene (reference sequence). For the CDR3, the DNA is TGTGCCAGCAGTTTAAGGGGCGGGAGGCTGGAGAATGAGCCGTTCTTC. It encodes CASSLRGGRLENEPFF.

This clonotype was found many times. The chain has TRBV4-3 and TRBJ1-4; D possibly corresponds to TRBD1 (6 bases). The CDR3 spans 15 residues. CDR1 is LGHNA and CDR2 is YSLEER in the germline V gene. V lost 2 bases and J lost 7, with 14 bases in between. For the CDR3, the DNA is TGCGCCAGCAGCCAAATCAGGGGATTTGTTGAAAAACTGTTTTTT. Translated, it gives CASSQIRGFVEKLFF.

In this sample, this clonotype turned up a few times. The rearrangement links TRBV7-2 to TRBJ2-1; D not certain. The length of the CDR3 is 12 residues. Germline values: CDR1 SGHTA, CDR2 FQGNSA. V lost 8 bases, J lost 0 bases, and 5 bases lay in between. CDR3 DNA sequence: TGTGCCAGCGAAGGCTCCTACAATGAGCAGTTCTTC. Translation: CASEGSYNEQFF.

In its sample, this clonotype was seen many times. The chain carries TRBV4-3 and TRBJ1-2, with 9 positions matching TRBD1. CDR1 is LGHNA and CDR2 is YSLEER in the germline V gene. Trimming cost V 0 bases and J 8 bases; bases outside gene matches: 10. The CDR3 is 16 amino acids. CDR3: CASSQDWRTGATGYTF. CDR3 DNA sequence: TGCGCCAGCAGCCAAGACTGGAGGACAGGGGCTACGGGCTACACCTTC.

This clonotype has at least ten counts. This chain joins TRBV9 and TRBJ1-2; D is perhaps TRBD1 (5 bases). Germline V lookup: CDR1 SGDLS, CDR2 YYNGEE. Trimming shortened V by 4 bases and J by 3 bases, and 19 bases separated the two germline ends. The CDR3 is 16 amino acids. The DNA of the CDR3 is TGTGCCAGCAGCCAAAATCCCGGGACTACTTACTATGGCTACACCTTC. This translates into CASSQNPGTTYYGYTF.

This clonotype was observed many times. This sequence joins TRBV4-1 and TRBJ1-1; possibly TRBD1 for D (5 bases). CDR3 length: 17 amino acids. Trimming stripped 3 bases from V and 0 bases from J, with 17 bases between. From germline, CDR1 is MGHRA and CDR2 YSYEKL. CDR3 nucleotide sequence: TGCGCCAGCAGCCACACCCGGGACCGGGGAATGAACACTGAAGCTTTCTTT. Translated: CASSHTRDRGMNTEAFF.

Many counts were recorded for this clonotype. The chain uses TRBV5-1 and TRBJ2-3; D assignment may be TRBD1 or TRBD2 (6 bases each). The germline gives CDR1 SGHRS, CDR2 YFSETQ. The CDR3 has 17 residues. V lost 0 bases and J 4 bases, leaving 18 bases between the germline ends. Here the CDR3 reads CASSLAGLAGQADTQYF. The CDR3 nucleotides are TGCGCCAGCAGCTTGGCTGGTTTGGCGGGACAAGCAGATACGCAGTATTTT.

This clonotype has a count of ten or more. The chain combines TRBV21-1 with TRBJ2-1. TRBV21-1 is a pseudogene locus. The CDR3 is 21 amino acids. The CDR3 coding sequence is TGTGCCAGCAGCAAGGAGAACAGAGGCAGACCGGAGCAAGACCTTTACAATGAGCAGTTCTTC. Translation: CASSKENRGRPEQDLYNEQFF.

Only a few counts were recorded for this clonotype. The chain combines TRBV20-1 with TRBJ2-1; 12 nucleotides line up with TRBD2. The V gene end was trimmed by 2 bases and the J gene end by 4 bases; junction bases not matched to a gene: 6. Germline V gene data show CDR1 as DFQATT and CDR2 as SNEGSKA (reference sequence). The CDR3 runs 16 residues. CDR3 residues: CSARSALAGGYNEQFF. CDR3 DNA: TGCAGTGCTAGATCTGCACTAGCGGGAGGTTACAATGAGCAGTTCTTC.

This clonotype was picked up many times. This sequence joins TRBV15 and TRBJ1-1; TRBD1 might be the D (6 bases). Trimming shortened V by 1 base and J by 3 bases, and 9 bases separated the two germline ends. CDR1 and CDR2 (germline): LNHNV, YYDKDF (reference sequence). The CDR3 is made up of 14 amino acids. CDR3 sequence: CATSRGGGYTEAFF. In DNA form, the CDR3 reads TGTGCCACCAGCAGAGGAGGGGGGTACACTGAAGCTTTCTTT.

This clonotype was detected many times. An end of the junction differs from the germline gene, which may be a read error. This chain uses TRBV6-6 with TRBJ1-1; 7 bases are a match to TRBD1. The CDR3 extends over 13 amino acids. The germline V gene encodes CDR1 MNHNY and CDR2 SVGAGI (reference sequence). The CDR3 nucleotides read TGTGCCAGCAGGGACGCGGGACAGCCTTTTGGGATCTTT. This sequence encodes CASRDAGQPFGIF.

This clonotype occurred many times. The CDR3 sequence is CASSYSGSTGEQYF. CDR3 in DNA: TGTGCCAGCAGTTATAGCGGGAGTACCGGCGAGCAGTACTTC. The rearrangement joins TRBV12-3 or TRBV12-4 to TRBJ2-7, with TRBD2 matching over 9 bases. V gave up 4 bases and J gave up 6 bases; unmatched junction bases: 7. The CDR3 totals 14 residues.

This clonotype was picked up many times. This sequence joins TRBV5-1 and TRBJ2-2; D not resolved. The CDR3 loop spans 13 amino acids. The ends were cut back, 1 base at V and 7 bases at J, with 8 bases in the middle. The germline V gene encodes CDR1 SGHRS and CDR2 YFSETQ. CDR3 bases: TGCGCCAGCAGCTTGTCTGTGGGCGGGGAGCTGTTTTTT. Protein product: CASSLSVGGELFF. Complete variable domain (other parts from reference TRBV5-1 and TRBJ2-2): KAGVTQTPRYLIKTRGQQVTLSCSPISGHRSVSWYQQTPGQGLQFLFEYFSETQRNKGNFPGRFSGRQFSNSRSEMNVSTLELGDSALYLCASSLSVGGELFFGEGSRLTVL.

This clonotype was counted at least ten times. CDR3 DNA sequence: TGCAGTGCTAATAAACAGGGGTTAAGCTATGGCTACACCTTC. Protein: CSANKQGLSYGYTF. The rearrangement links TRBV20-1 to TRBJ1-2; the match to TRBD1 covers 7 bases. Germline V gene sequence: CDR1 DFQATT, CDR2 SNEGSKA (reference sequence). The CDR3 consists of 14 residues. Trimming at V came to 4 bases and at J to 4 bases, leaving 9 bases not matched to a gene.

This clonotype was recorded many times. The chain combines TRBV5-5 with TRBJ1-1, with D uncertain. V was clipped by 1 base and J by 5 bases, with 12 bases between them. This CDR3 is built from 14 residues. In germline, CDR1 is SGHKS, CDR2 YYEKEE (reference sequence). This CDR3 is CASSLMRQLTEAFF. The CDR3 DNA sequence: TGTGCCAGCAGCTTGATGCGGCAGCTGACTGAAGCTTTCTTT.

This clonotype occurred many times. The V call is TRBV5-1, the J call TRBJ1-1; 10 bases match TRBD1. This CDR3 contains 14 residues. Unmatched junction bases numbered 5, after V lost 3 bases and J lost 6 bases. Germline lookup yields CDR1 SGHRS and CDR2 YFSETQ. CDR3 sequence (DNA): TGCGCCAGCAGCTGGGACAGGGGCTCTCCTGAAGCTTTCTTT. The encoded protein is CASSWDRGSPEAFF.

This clonotype was observed many times. This chain links TRBV12-3 or TRBV12-4 with TRBJ2-5; the D gene is possibly TRBD1 (6 bases). V was shortened by 4 bases and J by 5 bases, with 11 bases between the two germline ends. This CDR3 has 13 residues. CDR3 region: CASSYRVEETQYF. CDR3 nucleotides: TGTGCCAGCAGTTACAGGGTCGAGGAGACCCAGTACTTC.

At least ten counts were recorded for this clonotype. The chain has TRBV12-3 or TRBV12-4 and TRBJ2-4; weak D call: TRBD1 (5 bases). Trimming removed 7 bases from V and 0 bases from J, with 10 bases in between. The CDR3 contains 14 residues. In nucleotides, the CDR3 is TGTGCCAGCAAGAACAGGCTAGCCAAAAACATTCAGTACTTC. This sequence encodes CASKNRLAKNIQYF.

This clonotype was counted ten times or more. This rearrangement joins TRBV25-1 to TRBJ2-5; no reliable D call. The germline CDR1 and CDR2 sequences are MGHDK and SYGVNS. This CDR3 has 14 residues. V lost 0 bases and J lost 0, with 5 bases in between. CDR3 DNA sequence: TGTGCCAGCAGTGAATATGAGTACCAAGAGACCCAGTACTTC. It translates to CASSEYEYQETQYF.

This clonotype was seen a handful of times. This chain connects TRBV3-1 to TRBJ1-2; tentatively, D is TRBD1 (5 bases). CDR1 is LGHDT, CDR2 YNNKEL, per germline (reference sequence). V lost 4 bases to trimming and J lost 4 bases, with 13 bases between them. This CDR3 is built from 14 residues. CDR3 loop: CASSPTGVPYGYTF. CDR3 DNA sequence: TGTGCCAGCAGCCCTACAGGAGTCCCCTATGGCTACACCTTC.

The table lists this clonotype with many counts. The chain joins TRBV29-1 to TRBJ1-5, with D perhaps TRBD1 (5 bases). The V end was cut by 4 bases, the J end by 1 base, with 14 bases between. This CDR3 region has 15 residues. Looked up from germline, CDR1 is SQVTM and CDR2 is ANQGSEA. The CDR3: CSVVLGVSSNQPQHF. CDR3 nucleotide sequence: TGCAGCGTTGTCTTGGGGGTCTCAAGCAATCAGCCCCAGCATTTT.

This clonotype was seen ten or more times. This chain links TRBV11-2 with TRBJ2-2, with D tentatively TRBD2 (5 bases). Looked up from germline, CDR1 is SGHAT and CDR2 is FQNNGV. This CDR3 has 15 residues. V gave up 7 bases and J gave up 5 bases, with 17 bases separating them. The CDR3 spells CASNPRATWTGELFF. CDR3 sequence (DNA): TGTGCCAGCAACCCGCGGGCCACGTGGACCGGGGAGCTGTTTTTT. The whole variable domain, remainder taken from reference TRBV11-2 and TRBJ2-2, is EAGVAQSPRYKIIEKRQSVAFWCNPISGHATLYWYQQILGQGPKLLIQFQNNGVVDDSQLPKDRFSAERLKGVDSTLKIQPAKLEDSAVYLCASNPRATWTGELFFGEGSRLTVL.

This clonotype was seen repeatedly, ten times or more. The chain is built from TRBV11-2 and TRBJ2-1; TRBD1 might be the D (6 bases). CDR3 length: 14 residues. CDR1 is SGHAT, CDR2 FQNNGV, per germline. Trimming removed 5 bases at V and 8 bases at J, with 16 bases between. The CDR3 DNA reads TGTGCCAGCAGCCTAAAGGACAGTGACGATGAGCAGTTCTTC. It encodes CASSLKDSDDEQFF.

This clonotype was detected ten times or more. J is TRBJ2-1 and V is TRBV12-3 or TRBV12-4, with 13 bases lining up with TRBD2. With 8 bases clipped from V and 6 bases from J, the junction kept 16 bases outside the gene matches. This CDR3 region has 18 residues. In nucleotides, the CDR3 is TGTGCCAGCGTGTGGGGAACTAGCGGGAGGGCCAGGATCAATGAGCAGTTCTTC. Its protein product is CASVWGTSGRARINEQFF.

The chain uses TRBV6-1 and TRBJ2-1; possible D gene TRBD1, 5 bases. The CDR3 totals 13 residues. Trimming left V 2 bases short and J 5 bases short, with 7 bases between. Germline values: CDR1 MNHNS, CDR2 SASEGT. The CDR3 is CASSEKDNNEQFF. In nucleotides, the CDR3 is TGTGCCAGCAGTGAAAAGGACAACAATGAGCAGTTCTTC.

This clonotype was seen at least ten times. The rearrangement uses TRBV7-2 and TRBJ1-1; TRBD1 agrees at 10 bases. The CDR3 sequence is 14 residues long. V shed 5 bases, J shed 6 bases, and the junction held 6 bases outside the gene matches. The germline gives CDR1 SGHTA, CDR2 FQGNSA. This CDR3 reads CASSPWGQGSEAFF. The DNA of the CDR3 is TGTGCCAGCAGCCCTTGGGGACAGGGGTCTGAAGCTTTCTTT.

This clonotype was detected many times. J is TRBJ1-5 and V is TRBV6-2 or TRBV6-3; D is undetermined. V lost 0 bases, J lost 6 bases, and 9 bases lay in between. This CDR3 is 14 amino acids long. Germline loops: CDR1 MNHEY, CDR2 SVGEGT. The CDR3 here is CASSYSRSVQPQHF. The CDR3, as DNA: TGTGCCAGCAGTTACTCGAGGAGTGTTCAGCCCCAGCATTTT.

This clonotype was seen many times. The CDR3 is CASSFRDRANYGYTF. The CDR3 DNA is TGTGCCAGCAGTTTTCGTGACAGGGCTAACTATGGCTACACCTTC. V gene TRBV27 combines with J gene TRBJ1-2, with 7 bases fitting TRBD1. Germline V gene lookup returns CDR1 MNHEY and CDR2 SMNVEV (reference sequence). Germline trimming cut 3 bases from V and 0 bases from J; bases unmatched to any gene: 4. There are 15 residues in the CDR3.